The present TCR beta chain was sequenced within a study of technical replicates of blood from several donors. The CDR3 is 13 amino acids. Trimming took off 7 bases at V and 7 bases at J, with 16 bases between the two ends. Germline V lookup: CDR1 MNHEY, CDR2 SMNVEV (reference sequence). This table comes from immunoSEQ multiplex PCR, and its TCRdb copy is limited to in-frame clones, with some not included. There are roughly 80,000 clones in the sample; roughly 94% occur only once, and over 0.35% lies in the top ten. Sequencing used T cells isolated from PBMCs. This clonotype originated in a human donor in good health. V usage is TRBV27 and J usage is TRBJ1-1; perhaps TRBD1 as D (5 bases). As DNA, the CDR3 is TGTGCCAGCACCCCATGGGGCGGTCGTGAAGCTTTCTTT. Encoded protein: CASTPWGGREAFF.